This T cell receptor (beta chain) was sequenced for a study of cytomegalovirus exposure and HLA in healthy donors. Study outcomes and limitations: Some V segments, TRBV6-2 and TRBV6-3 among them, were indistinguishable and were therefore excluded. Roughly uniform depth of sequencing across donors was assumed in presence/absence analyses.

CDR1 and CDR2 (germline): MDHEN, SYDVKM. The CDR3 runs to 14 residues. Primers: 60 Vbeta forward and 13 Jbeta reverse. Generated by immunoSEQ multiplex PCR, the TCRdb table keeps only in-frame clones and is missing some. The sample has 160,000 or so clones, about four fifths seen once. A note on this clone: Its cognate antigen is unknown. The junction departs from the called germline gene at one end, perhaps through a read error.

This sequence originates from a woman aged 45-60 years in good health and CMV-seronegative. This chain connects TRBV28 to TRBJ2-7, with TRBD2 as a possible D gene (6 bases). Sequencing was carried out using PBMCs. The DNA for the CDR3 is TGTGCCAGCAGTTCCGTCGGCGAGCGGGCTGACCTATTATTC. Translated: CASSSVGERADLLF.